In this sample, the clone carrying this T cell receptor beta chain turned up a few times. One Seattle source followed patients from active infection through their disease course. How the authors handled the data: Amplification of reference gene primers was used by the study to estimate nucleated cell counts. The method was immunoSEQ multiplex PCR; TCRdb's version includes in-frame clones alone and lacks a portion of them. The D gene and trimming were derived from the DNA, and the V and J assignments and clone size from that table. This table has 200,000 or so clones, just under 85% appearing once. The sample is drawn from a study of blood T cell repertoires in COVID-19. Across the study: Researchers got acute and convalescent COVID-19 samples from the United States, Italy and Spain. PBMCs, B-cell-depleted T cells, or T cells provided the cDNA or gDNA that made up the material.

Germline V gene data show CDR1 as GTSNPN and CDR2 as SVGIG (reference sequence). V was shortened by 4 bases and J by 0 bases, with 9 bases between the two germline ends. This CDR3 contains 13 residues. The TCR was taken from a man in his fifties or sixties with COVID-19, enrolled during active disease. Sequenced input: peripheral blood. The chain carries TRBV30 and TRBJ1-1; no reliable D call. The DNA for the CDR3 is TGTGCCTGGACCAAACAGTTGAACACTGAAGCTTTCTTT. Protein: CAWTKQLNTEAFF. The complete variable domain, with remaining parts taken from reference TRBV30 and TRBJ1-1, reads SQTIHQWPATLVQPVGSPLSLECTVEGTSNPNLYWYRQAAGRGLQLLFYSVGIGQISSEVPQNLSASRPQDRQFILSSKKLLLSDSGFYLCAWTKQLNTEAFFGQGTRLTVV.